Listed here are 12 T cell receptor beta chains from one sample, sequenced in a study of blood T cell repertoires in COVID-19. Sequencing was performed with immunoSEQ multiplex PCR; in TCRdb, only in-frame clones are kept and a portion is missing. This table holds 250,000 to 300,000 clones, around 90% found once. The sample consisted of peripheral blood. These receptors were obtained from a woman aged 45-60 years who had recovered from COVID-19.

The CDR3 sequence: CASTLQGYQETQYF. The CDR3 DNA is TGCGCCAGCACCTTACAGGGCTACCAAGAGACCCAGTACTTC. The V gene is TRBV5-1, the J gene TRBJ2-5, with D possibly TRBD1 on 6 matching bases. Germline V lookup: CDR1 SGHRS, CDR2 YFSETQ. V lost 6 bases and J lost 0, with 12 bases in between. CDR3 size: 14 residues.

The chain has TRBV19 and TRBJ2-1, with TRBD2 as a possible D gene (5 bases). Trimming shortened V by 6 bases and J by 2 bases, and 14 bases separated the two germline ends. The CDR3 is 15 residues long. Germline-derived CDR1 and CDR2 are LNHDA and SQIVND (reference sequence). The CDR3 nucleotides are TGTGCCAGTAGCCGGACTGGTTGGACCTACAATGAGCAGTTCTTC. It translates to CASSRTGWTYNEQFF.

There are a few counts of this clone. The chain has TRBV18 and TRBJ2-6, with D tentatively TRBD2 (5 bases). The CDR3 has 16 residues. The V end was cut by 6 bases, the J end by 0 bases, with 12 bases between. CDR1 is KGHSH, CDR2 LQKENI, per germline. In DNA, the CDR3 is TGTGCCAGCTCTATCCGGGGAAGCTCTGGGGCCAACGTCCTGACTTTC. Residues: CASSIRGSSGANVLTF.

The chain combines TRBV7-9 with TRBJ1-5; the D is unclear. CDR1 and CDR2 (germline): SEHNR, FQNEAQ (reference sequence). The CDR3 has 15 amino acids. The V gene lost 3 bases and the J gene lost 0 bases, with 9 bases spanning the gap. The CDR3 spells CASSLGAYSNQPQHF. The DNA for the CDR3 is TGTGCCAGCAGCTTGGGAGCGTATAGCAATCAGCCCCAGCATTTT. Combining the CDR3 with reference TRBV7-9 and TRBJ1-5 gives the whole variable domain DTGVSQNPRHKITKRGQNVTFRCDPISEHNRLYWYRQTLGQGPEFLTYFQNEAQLEKSRLLSDRFSAERPKGSFSTLEIQRTEQGDSAMYLCASSLGAYSNQPQHFGDGTRLSIL.

This rearrangement joins TRBV18 to TRBJ1-1; 9 bases map to TRBD1. J was trimmed by 3 bases and V by 3 bases; bases with no gene match: 5. The germline CDR1 and CDR2 sequences are KGHSH and LQKENI. This CDR3 has 15 residues. The CDR3 DNA reads TGTGCCAGCTCACCCACGACAGGGGGGGACACTGAAGCTTTCTTT. Its protein product is CASSPTTGGDTEAFF.

This clone has only a few counts. This sequence joins TRBV5-1 and TRBJ2-3, with a possible D match to TRBD2 (6 bases). Trimming stripped 0 bases from V and 10 bases from J, with 18 bases between. The CDR3 is 15 amino acids. CDR1 and CDR2 from the germline V gene are SGHRS and YFSETQ. CDR3 DNA sequence: TGCGCCAGCAGCTTGGACGGTACTAGGGAGGCCCCGCAGTATTTT. Residues: CASSLDGTREAPQYF.

The rearrangement uses TRBV28 and TRBJ1-2, with a tentative D call TRBD1 (6 bases). Germline V lookup: CDR1 MDHEN, CDR2 SYDVKM. Trimming left V 6 bases short and J 2 bases short, with 13 bases between. The CDR3 consists of 14 residues. CDR3 protein: CASRPTGKNYGYTF. The CDR3 DNA reads as TGTGCCAGCAGGCCTACAGGGAAGAACTATGGCTACACCTTC.

The chain links TRBV7-2 to TRBJ1-1; D remains unclear. The CDR3 is 13 amino acids. Germline-derived CDR1 and CDR2 are SGHTA and FQGNSA. Trimming took 4 bases from V and 1 from J, leaving 7 bases between them. This chain's CDR3 is CASSSYRNTEAFF. CDR3 sequence (DNA): TGTGCCAGCAGCTCGTACAGGAACACTGAAGCTTTCTTT.

CDR3 loop: CASRYTGLGNEKLFF. CDR3 coding DNA: TGTGCCAGCAGATATACAGGTTTGGGAAATGAAAAACTGTTTTTT. This sequence joins TRBV6-5 and TRBJ1-4, with D possibly matching TRBD1 (5 bases). The ends were cut back, 6 bases at V and 5 bases at J, with 16 bases in the middle. The CDR3 has 15 residues. Germline lookup yields CDR1 MNHEY and CDR2 SVGAGI.

A few counts support this clone. Different DNA sequences within this sample yield the same CDR3. This sequence joins TRBV18 and TRBJ2-7; TRBD1 matches 7 bases. Germline lookup yields CDR1 KGHSH and CDR2 LQKENI. V was pared by 3 bases and J by 4 bases, with 6 bases of the junction left unmatched. This CDR3 is built from 14 residues. CDR3: CASSPTGTDYEQYF. The CDR3 DNA follows: TGTGCCAGCTCACCGACCGGGACAGATTACGAGCAGTACTTC.

The chain uses TRBV7-6 and TRBJ2-3; D is unresolved. The CDR3 contains 16 residues. Germline loops: CDR1 SGHVS, CDR2 FNYEAQ. Trimming cost V 2 bases and J 0 bases, with 12 bases left between them. The chain's CDR3 is CASSLQSYSSTDTQYF. CDR3 DNA: TGTGCCAGCAGCTTACAGAGTTACAGCAGCACAGATACGCAGTATTTT.

The gene calls are TRBV2 and TRBJ2-7; 10 bases are shared with TRBD2. The CDR3 is made up of 14 amino acids. Looked up from germline, CDR1 is SNHLY and CDR2 is FYNNEI. Trimming at V came to 7 bases and at J to 2 bases, leaving 5 bases not matched to a gene. CDR3 in DNA: TGTGCCAGCAAGCTAGCGGGGGACCCCTACGAGCAGTACTTC. This sequence encodes CASKLAGDPYEQYF.